This paragraph covers one T cell receptor (beta chain) sequence. Its antigen is as yet unknown. The data were taken from a study of cytomegalovirus exposure and HLA in healthy donors. Study-wide findings and caveats: In vitro checks showed that a few CMV-associated chains really do target CMV antigens. The study put 150 or so TCR beta chains on its list as cytomegalovirus-associated.

Sequencing used immunoSEQ multiplex PCR; TCRdb keeps in-frame clones, though not all of them. The data show about 160,000 clones, with almost 85% seen just once and 10% to 13% held by the top ten. V dropped 6 bases and J dropped 8 bases, with 16 bases sitting between them. The CDR3 extends over 13 amino acids. Germline V gene sequence: CDR1 MDHEN, CDR2 SYDVKM. What was sequenced was PBMCs. This sequence originates from a young man in good health and CMV-seropositive. The rearrangement uses TRBV28 and TRBJ1-2; maybe TRBD1 (5 bases). The CDR3 DNA reads TGTGCCAGCAGCGGGGGGTGGGAGGTCGGCTACACCTTC. This sequence encodes CASSGGWEVGYTF.